This T cell receptor beta chain was captured by sequencing in a study of blood T cells in healthy people across ages. This clonotype has a handful of counts. The CDR3 covers 15 residues. CDR1 is SGHRS, CDR2 YFSETQ, per germline. Trimming took 2 bases from V and 4 from J; bases not matched to a gene: 2. The second PCR ran roughly 7 to 12 cycles with a sample-barcoded 5' primer and J-beta primers. TCRdb itself ran the 5' RACE reads through MiXCR, one entry per CDR3 protein. The sample contains more than 450,000 distinct CDR3 sequences, over 25% of which appear only once. The same data also contributed to another study, on T cells of mothers and their children.

The clonotype comes from a boy aged 2 to 10 in good health. V and J are TRBV5-1 and TRBJ2-5, with 13 bases matching TRBD2. Sequencing used blood. The CDR3, as DNA: TGCGCCAGCAGCTTCGGACTAGCGGGAGCAGAGACCCAGTACTTC. The encoded protein is CASSFGLAGAETQYF.